One and the same sample provided the 13 T cell receptor beta chains below, sequenced in a study. MiXCR, applied by TCRdb to the RT-PCR reads, yields one record per CDR3 protein. The sample includes about 680,000 distinct CDR3 sequences, approximately 15% of them seen just once. Input material: memory CD4+ T cells from blood. The receptors stem from a female donor in good health, serving as a healthy control.

This clonotype appeared many times. The chain carries TRBV12-3 or TRBV12-4 and TRBJ2-1, with 10 bases aligning to TRBD2. The CDR3 runs 15 residues. V dropped 5 bases and J dropped 6; count of bases not matched to a gene: 7. CDR3 region: CASSLLAGAFNEQFF. CDR3 DNA sequence: TGTGCCAGCAGTCTCCTAGCGGGAGCTTTCAATGAGCAGTTCTTC.

In its sample, this clonotype was seen many times. The V call is TRBV4-1, the J call TRBJ1-5; 9 bases are shared with TRBD1. The CDR3 loop spans 14 amino acids. The germline V gene has CDR1 MGHRA and CDR2 YSYEKL. J gave up 5 bases and V 4 bases, and 3 bases lay outside the gene matches. CDR3 sequence (DNA): TGCGCCAGCAGCCGGGACAGGGTTGATCAGCCCCAGCATTTT. It specifies CASSRDRVDQPQHF.

In its sample, this clonotype was seen a few times. The chain carries TRBV28 and TRBJ2-2; 8 nucleotides match TRBD1. Trimming took 3 bases from V and 5 from J; bases not matched to a gene: 2. Germline CDR1 is MDHEN and CDR2 is SYDVKM. This CDR3 contains 14 residues. Here the CDR3 reads CASSFYRGTGELFF. DNA of the CDR3: TGTGCCAGCAGTTTCTACAGGGGGACCGGGGAGCTGTTTTTT. Complete variable domain (other parts from reference TRBV28 and TRBJ2-2): DVKVTQSSRYLVKRTGEKVFLECVQDMDHENMFWYRQDPGLGLRLIYFSYDVKMKEKGDIPEGYSVSREKKERFSLILESASTNQTSMYLCASSFYRGTGELFFGEGSRLTVL.

This clonotype came up many times. CDR3 nucleotides: TGCGCCAGCAGCCTATTGTCTCCTAGCGGGGGAGTAGAATCCTACGAGCAGTACTTC. Translation: CASSLLSPSGGVESYEQYF. The V call is TRBV5-1, the J call TRBJ2-7; 10 bases match TRBD2. The CDR3 has 19 residues. The V gene's germline CDR1 is SGHRS and CDR2 YFSETQ. V shed 4 bases, J shed 1 base, and the junction held 17 bases outside the gene matches.

This clonotype occurred a few times. V and J are TRBV7-2 and TRBJ1-6; D possibly corresponds to TRBD1 (6 bases). V gave up 5 bases and J gave up 7 bases, with 15 bases separating them. Germline V gives CDR1 SGHTA, CDR2 FQGNSA. This CDR3 spans 15 amino acids. CDR3 sequence reads: CASSQQGQNNSPLHF. In nucleotides, the CDR3 is TGTGCCAGCAGCCAACAAGGACAGAACAATTCACCCCTCCACTTT.

The J gene is TRBJ2-1, the V gene TRBV9; D not resolved. The CDR3 extends over 14 amino acids. Per germline, CDR1 SGDLS and CDR2 YYNGEE. Trimming took 3 bases from V and 3 from J, leaving 10 bases between them. The CDR3 region has the DNA TGTGCCAGCAGCGGCGACCAGAACTACAATGAGCAGTTCTTC. Translation gives CASSGDQNYNEQFF.

The V and J genes are TRBV27 and TRBJ2-3, with TRBD2 matching 9 bases. Per the germline V gene, CDR1 is MNHEY and CDR2 is SMNVEV (reference sequence). The CDR3 has 16 residues. V trimming: 5 bases; J trimming: 3 bases; junction bases outside the gene matches: 9. The CDR3 region is CASSPSRGGGTDTQYF. CDR3 nucleotide sequence: TGTGCCAGCAGTCCTTCGCGGGGGGGAGGGACAGATACGCAGTATTTT.

This clonotype has ten or more counts. This chain joins TRBV5-1 and TRBJ2-3; 9 nucleotides align to TRBD2. V was clipped by 4 bases and J by 5 bases; unmatched bases: 5. Germline lookup yields CDR1 SGHRS and CDR2 YFSETQ. This CDR3 comprises 14 residues. The CDR3 DNA reads as TGCGCCAGCAGCGGGGGACTAGCCGAAGATACGCAGTATTTT. This encodes CASSGGLAEDTQYF.

V usage is TRBV20-1 and J usage is TRBJ2-1; a possible D gene is TRBD1 (6 bases). CDR3 size: 13 residues. The V and J ends lost 3 bases and 0 bases respectively, with 6 bases between them. Germline assignment: CDR1 DFQATT and CDR2 SNEGSKA (reference sequence). The CDR3 region is CSASRGSYNEQFF. The CDR3 DNA sequence: TGCAGTGCTAGCAGGGGCTCCTACAATGAGCAGTTCTTC.

The V and J genes are TRBV14 and TRBJ2-3; 8 nucleotides match TRBD2. The CDR3 runs 16 residues. Germline V gene sequence: CDR1 SGHDN, CDR2 FVKESK. With 7 bases clipped from V and 1 base from J, the junction kept 10 bases outside the gene matches. In DNA, the CDR3 is TGTGCCAGCACCAAAGGCCGGGGGGGCGGCACAGATACGCAGTATTTT. This gives the protein CASTKGRGGGTDTQYF.

The chain has TRBV30 and TRBJ2-3, with D maybe TRBD2 (5 bases). The germline CDR1 and CDR2 sequences are GTSNPN and SVGIG (reference sequence). This CDR3 region has 12 residues. The V end lost 0 bases, the J end lost 8 bases, and 9 bases lay between the germline ends. CDR3 in DNA: TGTGCCTGGAGTGTACCACGGGGTACGCAGTATTTT. Translated: CAWSVPRGTQYF.

This clonotype occurred many times. The CDR3 loop is CASSSRYQETQYF. The CDR3 DNA sequence: TGCGCCAGCAGCTCTCGGTACCAAGAGACCCAGTACTTC. This rearrangement joins TRBV5-1 to TRBJ2-5; D is ambiguous. V lost 3 bases and J lost 0, with 6 bases in between. The germline V gene has CDR1 SGHRS and CDR2 YFSETQ. The CDR3 length is 13 residues.

This rearrangement joins TRBV12-3 or TRBV12-4 to TRBJ1-6; maybe TRBD1 (6 bases). The CDR3 sequence is 14 residues long. Trimming left V 4 bases short and J 7 bases short, with 11 bases between. The CDR3 sequence is CASSSQGSNSPLHF. DNA of the CDR3: TGTGCCAGCAGTTCACAGGGTTCCAATTCACCCCTCCACTTT.